This T cell receptor (beta chain) was retrieved from a study of technical replicates of blood from a handful of donors. Only one count was recorded for this clone. An end of the junction does not agree with germline; a read error may underlie this. Germline V gene data show CDR1 as SSHAT and CDR2 as FNYEAQ (reference sequence). CDR3 length: 15 residues. Sequencing was performed with immunoSEQ multiplex PCR; in TCRdb, only in-frame clones are kept and a portion is missing. The sample has some 78,000 clones, 94% seen once. The chain couples TRBV7-7 to TRBJ2-7, with D tentatively TRBD1 (5 bases). Sequencing was carried out using T cells isolated from PBMCs. This TCR came from a human donor in good health. CDR3 protein: CASSSPPRETYEQYF. The CDR3 DNA sequence: TGTGCTAGCAGCTCCCCACCCAGGGAAACCTACGAGCAGTACTTC.